The sequence of this T cell receptor (beta chain) was determined in a study of blood T cell repertoires in COVID-19. Looking at the study overall: COVID-19 samples collected from the United States, Italy and Spain covered acute and convalescent phases. PBMCs, B-cell-depleted T cells, or T cells were the source of the cDNA or gDNA that made up the material.

This clone was observed once. The CDR3 is 15 amino acids. V shed 4 bases, J shed 9 bases, and the junction held 5 bases outside the gene matches. Germline V gene lookup returns CDR1 SGHAT and CDR2 FQNNGV. The authors' processing: Researchers report that nucleated cell counts were estimated from reference gene primer amplification. This table comes from immunoSEQ multiplex PCR, and its TCRdb copy is limited to in-frame clones, with some not included. V, J and clone size were drawn from that table, and D and trimming were deduced from the DNA. The data contain approximately 150,000 clones, around 87% of them seen just once; the ten biggest clones take up more than 6.5%.

This sequence joins TRBV11-2 and TRBJ1-6; 11 bases align to TRBD1. What was sequenced was peripheral blood. The source of this sequence is a woman in her fifties or sixties with active or convalescent COVID-19. The CDR3 loop reads CASSWTGGEGSPLHF. In nucleotides, the CDR3 is TGTGCCAGCAGCTGGACAGGGGGCGAGGGTTCACCCCTCCACTTT.